The present TCR beta chain was sequenced within a study of CD8 T cells in ankylosing spondylitis. TCRdb used MiXCR to reprocess the 5' RACE reads, holding one entry per CDR3 protein. Among hundreds of thousands of distinct CDR3 sequences, 12% were seen once, and the ten largest hold over 6.5%. General study points: Researchers report that disease-linked clones proved CD8+ and relatively rare in peripheral blood. In ankylosing spondylitis blood, a motif of roughly eight highly homologous TCR beta variants appeared characteristic.

V lost 5 bases and J 0 bases, leaving 11 bases between the germline ends. Germline CDR1 reads DFQATT; CDR2 reads SNEGSKA (reference sequence). This CDR3 spans 14 amino acids. Turning to this clonotype: Its antigen is as yet unknown.

The sequenced sample was blood, either unsorted or a sorted T cell fraction (not recorded which). The sequence was collected from a male donor with ankylosing spondylitis. The V call is TRBV20-1, the J call TRBJ2-1, with D tentatively TRBD1 (5 bases). CDR3 nucleotides: TGCAGTGCTCCAGGGTCTAGCTCCTACAATGAGCAGTTCTTC. This codes for CSAPGSSSYNEQFF.